This T cell receptor beta chain was captured in a study of CD8 T cells in Susac syndrome. Study-wide findings and caveats: CD4+ T cell repertoires in Susac syndrome exhibited no evidence of clonal expansion.

The RNA input was roughly 0.45 to 1 ug, and it was reverse transcribed with random hexamers. Multiplex immunoSEQ PCR targeted 54 Vbeta and 13 Jbeta TCR beta segments. TCRdb re-called the immunoSEQ multiplex PCR reads through MiXCR, storing one row per CDR3 protein. Of roughly 180,000 distinct CDR3 sequences listed, around 94% were seen once; the top ten hold approximately 0.099%. Worth noting for this clonotype: Its antigen is as yet unknown.

Germline V gene data show CDR1 as MGHRA and CDR2 as YSYEKL. The CDR3 runs 15 residues. Losses at the gene ends were 2 bases for V and 9 bases for J; bases not matched to a gene: 8. This TCR derives from a human donor with Susac syndrome. The sequenced material came from CD4+ T cells from PBMCs. The chain carries TRBV4-1 and TRBJ2-3; TRBD1 matches at 10 bases. The CDR3 coding sequence is TGCGCCAGCAGCCAACCTCGAGACAGGGGGCTGACGCAGTATTTT. As protein: CASSQPRDRGLTQYF.